The 17 T cell receptor beta chains presented below share a single source sample, sequenced in a study of CD8 T cells in ankylosing spondylitis. TCRdb re-analysed the 5' RACE reads in MiXCR, keeping a single row per CDR3 protein. The sample lists around 250,000 distinct CDR3 sequences; over 8.5% were seen once. Sequencing used blood, either unsorted or a sorted T cell fraction (not recorded which). The receptor set was obtained from a male donor with ankylosing spondylitis or in good health (not recorded which).

This clonotype was picked up many times. The rearrangement links TRBV20-1 to TRBJ2-7; either TRBD1 or TRBD2 may supply D (5 bases each). Trimming took off 4 bases at V and 2 bases at J, with 9 bases between the two ends. This CDR3 has 12 amino acids. Germline V gene lookup returns CDR1 DFQATT and CDR2 SNEGSKA (reference sequence). The chain's CDR3 is CSAIQGAYEQYF. CDR3 nucleotide sequence: TGCAGTGCTATCCAGGGAGCCTACGAGCAGTACTTC.

This clonotype was seen many times. The chain has TRBV29-1 and TRBJ2-7, with TRBD2 matching 12 bases. Germline CDR1 reads SQVTM; CDR2 reads ANQGSEA. Trimming removed 8 bases from V and 4 bases from J; junction bases left unmatched: 9. CDR3 size: 14 residues. This CDR3 is CSISSGRVAYEQYF. Written as DNA, the CDR3 is TGCAGCATCTCTAGCGGGAGGGTCGCTTACGAGCAGTACTTC.

This chain uses TRBV5-5 with TRBJ2-1; 8 bases align to TRBD1. The CDR3 loop spans 17 amino acids. Trimming cost V 0 bases and J 4 bases; bases outside gene matches: 9. Per germline, CDR1 SGHKS and CDR2 YYEKEE (reference sequence). Here the CDR3 DNA reads TGTGCCAGCAGCTTGGCCCCCGGGACAGGAGGGTACAATGAGCAGTTCTTC. Translating it yields CASSLAPGTGGYNEQFF. The full variable domain, rest sourced from reference TRBV5-5 and TRBJ2-1, is DAGVTQSPTHLIKTRGQQVTLRCSPISGHKSVSWYQQVLGQGPQFIFQYYEKEERGRGNFPDRFSARQFPNYSSELNVNALLLGDSALYLCASSLAPGTGGYNEQFFGPGTRLTVL.

Only a few counts were recorded for this clonotype. The gene calls are TRBV3-1 and TRBJ2-1; D remains ambiguous. The CDR3 has 15 amino acids. Germline CDR1 is LGHDT and CDR2 is YNNKEL (reference sequence). V lost 1 base to trimming and J lost 0 bases, with 7 bases between them. The CDR3 loop is CASSQALDSYNEQFF. The CDR3, as DNA: TGTGCCAGCAGCCAAGCGTTAGACTCCTACAATGAGCAGTTCTTC.

This clonotype was seen a handful of times. The gene calls are TRBV5-1 and TRBJ1-3; a weak D match, TRBD1 (5 bases). Germline CDR1 is SGHRS and CDR2 is YFSETQ. This CDR3 contains 16 residues. Trimming shortened V by 0 bases and J by 3 bases, and 13 bases separated the two germline ends. The CDR3 reads CASSLAGREDGNTIYF. The CDR3 region has the DNA TGCGCCAGCAGCTTGGCCGGCAGGGAGGATGGAAACACCATATATTTT. Variable domain in full (rest from reference TRBV5-1 and TRBJ1-3): KAGVTQTPRYLIKTRGQQVTLSCSPISGHRSVSWYQQTPGQGLQFLFEYFSETQRNKGNFPGRFSGRQFSNSRSEMNVSTLELGDSALYLCASSLAGREDGNTIYFGEGSWLTVV.

In this sample, this clonotype turned up many times. The chain uses TRBV10-3 and TRBJ2-3; 9 bases agree with TRBD2. Germline assignment: CDR1 ENHRY and CDR2 SYGVKD. The CDR3 covers 15 residues. V shed 10 bases and J 3 bases; nucleotides not matched to a gene: 11. The CDR3: CATHQRLAETDTQYF. The CDR3 DNA follows: TGTGCCACCCATCAACGACTAGCGGAAACAGATACGCAGTATTTT.

Only a few counts were recorded for this clonotype. The chain combines TRBV20-1 with TRBJ1-5; D perhaps matches TRBD1 (5 bases). V gave up 6 bases and J gave up 0 bases, with 15 bases separating them. This CDR3 has 15 residues. Germline loops: CDR1 DFQATT, CDR2 SNEGSKA (reference sequence). The CDR3 sequence: CSAIRGPYSNQPQHF. In DNA form, the CDR3 reads TGCAGTGCAATCCGGGGACCCTATAGCAATCAGCCCCAGCATTTT.

This clonotype was recorded only once. CDR3 nucleotides: TGCGCCAGCAGCTTGTCCACCAAAAACATTCAGTACTTC. The encoded protein is CASSLSTKNIQYF. This chain links TRBV5-1 with TRBJ2-4; D uncertain. This CDR3 contains 13 residues. Looked up from germline, CDR1 is SGHRS and CDR2 is YFSETQ. Trimming left V 1 base short and J 2 bases short, with 4 bases between.

The chain couples TRBV2 to TRBJ1-4; D is ambiguous. Germline assignment: CDR1 SNHLY and CDR2 FYNNEI. V was cut by 6 bases and J by 2 bases, with 10 bases left in between. This CDR3 has 14 residues. CDR3 nucleotides: TGTGCCAGCAGGTCGGCCCGGACTAATGAAAAACTGTTTTTT. Translation gives CASRSARTNEKLFF. The complete variable domain, with remaining parts taken from reference TRBV2 and TRBJ1-4, reads EPEVTQTPSHQVTQMGQEVILRCVPISNHLYFYWYRQILGQKVEFLVSFYNNEISEKSEIFDDQFSVERPDGSNFTLKIRSTKLEDSAMYFCASRSARTNEKLFFGSGTQLSVL.

Worth noting for this clonotype: A junction end diverges from the germline sequence, so it may reflect a read error. This sequence joins TRBV3-1 and TRBJ2-1; the D call may be TRBD1 or TRBD2 (5 bases each). The germline V gene encodes CDR1 LGHDT and CDR2 YNNKEL (reference sequence). The CDR3 consists of 17 residues. CDR3 residues: CACSKDTNWDPYNEQFF. CDR3 bases: TGTGCCTGCAGCAAAGATACGAACTGGGACCCCTACAATGAGCAGTTCTTC.

This clonotype was seen a few times. V and J are TRBV3-1 and TRBJ2-7; D call uncertain. CDR3 size: 14 residues. The germline V gene has CDR1 LGHDT and CDR2 YNNKEL (reference sequence). Trimming removed 4 bases from V and 5 bases from J, with 15 bases in between. CDR3 amino acids: CASSPASDGHEQYF. The DNA of the CDR3 is TGTGCCAGCAGCCCCGCGAGCGATGGCCACGAGCAGTACTTC.

This clonotype was seen ten or more times. The J gene is TRBJ1-1, the V gene TRBV7-2; D ambiguous. V was shortened by 3 bases and J by 0 bases, with 17 bases between the two germline ends. The germline V gene has CDR1 SGHTA and CDR2 FQGNSA. The CDR3 consists of 17 residues. The CDR3 sequence: CASSFPSAYGMNTEAFF. As DNA, the CDR3 is TGTGCCAGCAGCTTCCCCTCCGCATATGGAATGAACACTGAAGCTTTCTTT.

The chain employs TRBV12-3 or TRBV12-4 and TRBJ2-5; D is possibly TRBD1 or TRBD2 (6 bases each). V shed 9 bases and J shed 4 bases, with 9 bases lying between them. The CDR3 has 11 residues. CDR3 sequence: CASGGRETQYF. CDR3 DNA: TGTGCCAGTGGGGGGCGAGAGACCCAGTACTTC.

This clonotype was seen at least ten times. This chain connects TRBV12-3 or TRBV12-4 to TRBJ2-3; 9 bases line up with TRBD2. CDR3 length equals 14 residues. The trim removed 6 bases at V and 7 bases at J, leaving 8 bases unmatched. CDR3 bases: TGTGCCAGCAGCAATGGCGGGGGGGTGCATACGCAGTATTTT. Encoded protein: CASSNGGGVHTQYF.

The sample holds a few counts of this clonotype. The chain joins TRBV21-1 to TRBJ2-7. TRBV21-1 is a listed pseudogene. This CDR3 region has 16 residues. In DNA form, the CDR3 reads TGTGCCAGCAGCAAAGGGAGCACTTATCCCTCCTACGAGCAGTACTTC. It is translated as CASSKGSTYPSYEQYF.

This clonotype appeared a few times. The chain carries TRBV2 and TRBJ1-1, with D possibly being TRBD1 (6 bases). The CDR3 consists of 15 residues. Germline V lookup: CDR1 SNHLY, CDR2 FYNNEI. The V end was cut by 4 bases, the J end by 4 bases, with 16 bases between. The CDR3 sequence: CASSGLRGKGTEAFF. As DNA, the CDR3 is TGTGCCAGCAGTGGGCTAAGGGGGAAAGGCACTGAAGCTTTCTTT.

This clonotype was recorded many times. The rearrangement uses TRBV9 and TRBJ2-3; possibly TRBD1 for D (6 bases). The CDR3 has 19 amino acids. V gave up 3 bases and J gave up 5 bases, with 28 bases separating them. Germline V gene sequence: CDR1 SGDLS, CDR2 YYNGEE. Here the CDR3 reads CASSGLVPPLQGAGDTQYF. The CDR3 DNA sequence: TGTGCCAGCAGCGGTCTAGTCCCCCCCTTACAGGGTGCAGGAGATACGCAGTATTTT.